This T cell receptor beta chain was found in a study of blood T cell repertoires in COVID-19. At the level of the study: Acute and convalescent COVID-19 samples came from the United States, Italy and Spain. PBMCs, B-cell-depleted T cells, or T cells provided the cDNA or gDNA that made up the material.

V lost 4 bases, J lost 4 bases, and 7 bases lay in between. This CDR3 contains 12 residues. The germline CDR1 and CDR2 sequences are MGHRA and YSYEKL. Per the study methods: Researchers report that nucleated cell counts were estimated from reference gene primer amplification. TCRdb keeps only in-frame clones here, not all; method: immunoSEQ multiplex PCR. V, J and clone size reflect that table, while D and trimming were determined from the DNA. This table has 110,000 to 150,000 clones, around 90% appearing once. The sequence was obtained from a woman in her sixties with acute or convalescent COVID-19. The chain combines TRBV4-1 with TRBJ1-1; D unresolved. The sequenced sample was peripheral blood. This chain's CDR3 is CASSLPGTEAFF. CDR3 coding DNA: TGCGCCAGCAGCCTACCGGGCACTGAAGCTTTCTTT.